The 30 T cell receptor beta chains listed next were all sequenced from one sample in a study of blood T cell repertoires in COVID-19 (dated by TCRdb to about 2020). Library preparation employed the immunoSEQ multiplex PCR assay. Held by TCRdb, this immuneACCESS table contains in-frame sequences only and omits some clones. Under half of the omission traces to an unresolved V gene where checked; the cause of the rest is unknown. The sample profile shows 200,000 to 250,000 clones; 81% of them were found once. Approximately 7.5% of the sample comes from the top ten. The sample was peripheral blood. The receptors originated from a woman over 75 with COVID-19, enrolled during active disease.

This chain connects TRBV24-1 to TRBJ2-3; D not certain. The CDR3 has 13 residues. V lost 3 bases and J lost 8, with 11 bases in between. CDR1 is KGHDR, CDR2 SFDVKD, per germline. CDR3 coding DNA: TGTGCCACCAGTGATGGATCCCCGGGTACGCAGTATTTT. It specifies CATSDGSPGTQYF.

The chain's CDR3 is CSASSTERLQETQYF. The CDR3 DNA follows: TGCAGTGCTAGTTCCACCGAAAGACTCCAAGAGACCCAGTACTTC. The V gene is TRBV20-1, the J gene TRBJ2-5; no firm D call. Germline CDR1 and CDR2: DFQATT and SNEGSKA (reference sequence). The V end lost 3 bases, the J end lost 1 base, and 15 bases lay between the germline ends. The CDR3 is 15 amino acids.

The chain is built from TRBV15 and TRBJ2-2, with TRBD1 as a possible D gene (6 bases). Trimming cost V 5 bases and J 6 bases, with 16 bases left between them. Per the germline V gene, CDR1 is LNHNV and CDR2 is YYDKDF (reference sequence). This CDR3 has 15 amino acids. CDR3 sequence reads: CATSSRTETPGELFF. CDR3 nucleotides: TGTGCCACCAGCTCCCGGACAGAAACCCCCGGGGAGCTGTTTTTT.

This rearrangement joins TRBV30 to TRBJ1-5; unclear D gene. V was clipped by 0 bases and J by 9 bases, with 15 bases between them. Germline V gives CDR1 GTSNPN, CDR2 SVGIG (reference sequence). CDR3 length equals 14 residues. The CDR3 here is CAWSVRRVERPQHF. CDR3 nucleotide sequence: TGTGCCTGGAGTGTACGGAGGGTAGAGAGGCCCCAGCATTTT.

The chain carries TRBV18 and TRBJ2-7, with 9 positions matching TRBD1. From germline, CDR1 is KGHSH and CDR2 LQKENI. The CDR3 extends over 14 amino acids. V shed 2 bases and J 3 bases; nucleotides not matched to a gene: 2. The CDR3 sequence is CASSPATGGYEQYF. The CDR3 DNA sequence: TGTGCCAGCTCACCAGCGACAGGGGGCTACGAGCAGTACTTC. The full variable domain, rest sourced from reference TRBV18 and TRBJ2-7, is NAGVMQNPRHLVRRRGQEARLRCSPMKGHSHVYWYRQLPEEGLKFMVYLQKENIIDESGMPKERFSAEFPKEGPSILRIQQVVRGDSAAYFCASSPATGGYEQYFGPGTRLTVT.

The chain carries TRBV7-2 and TRBJ2-1, with D tentatively TRBD2 (6 bases). The CDR3 covers 16 residues. Germline V gene data show CDR1 as SGHTA and CDR2 as FQGNSA. Trimming removed 1 base at V and 7 bases at J, with 17 bases between. CDR3 DNA: TGTGCCAGCAGCTTAGGAGTGGGCGGGAATACTAATGAGCAGTTCTTC. Protein product: CASSLGVGGNTNEQFF.

This chain connects TRBV2 to TRBJ2-1; 9 bases agree with TRBD2. Germline values: CDR1 SNHLY, CDR2 FYNNEI. V was pared by 4 bases and J by 1 base, with 2 bases of the junction left unmatched. The CDR3 runs 15 residues. The CDR3 DNA is TGTGCCAGCAGTGGGCTAGCGGGGTCCTACAATGAGCAGTTCTTC. Encoded protein: CASSGLAGSYNEQFF. Supplemented by reference TRBV2 and TRBJ2-1, the full variable domain reads EPEVTQTPSHQVTQMGQEVILRCVPISNHLYFYWYRQILGQKVEFLVSFYNNEISEKSEIFDDQFSVERPDGSNFTLKIRSTKLEDSAMYFCASSGLAGSYNEQFFGPGTRLTVL.

V usage is TRBV7-2 and J usage is TRBJ2-7; perhaps TRBD1 as D (6 bases). V dropped 4 bases and J dropped 2 bases, with 12 bases sitting between them. CDR1 and CDR2 from the germline V gene are SGHTA and FQGNSA. This CDR3 spans 14 amino acids. This CDR3 is CASSSKDSTYEQYF. The CDR3 DNA reads as TGTGCCAGCAGCTCGAAGGACAGTACCTACGAGCAGTACTTC.

The chain links TRBV2 to TRBJ1-1, with D perhaps matching TRBD1 (6 bases). V shed 3 bases and J shed 0 bases, with 14 bases lying between them. Germline lookup yields CDR1 SNHLY and CDR2 FYNNEI. The CDR3 sequence is 16 residues long. CDR3 coding DNA: TGTGCCAGCAGTGAGGTAGGACAGCTCATGAACACTGAAGCTTTCTTT. It yields the protein CASSEVGQLMNTEAFF. The full variable domain, with the rest looked up from reference TRBV2 and TRBJ1-1, is EPEVTQTPSHQVTQMGQEVILRCVPISNHLYFYWYRQILGQKVEFLVSFYNNEISEKSEIFDDQFSVERPDGSNFTLKIRSTKLEDSAMYFCASSEVGQLMNTEAFFGQGTRLTVV.

The chain couples TRBV10-3 to TRBJ1-2; TRBD1 agrees at 10 bases. The CDR3 loop spans 14 amino acids. Germline CDR1 reads ENHRY; CDR2 reads SYGVKD. Trimming at V came to 2 bases and at J to 6 bases, leaving 3 bases not matched to a gene. CDR3 in amino acids: CAISELGQGDGYTF. The CDR3 DNA follows: TGTGCCATCAGTGAGCTCGGACAGGGGGATGGCTACACCTTC.

Regarding this clone: Other DNA sequences in this sample translate to the same CDR3. This sequence joins TRBV7-3 and TRBJ2-2, with 10 nucleotides matching TRBD2. Looked up from germline, CDR1 is SGHTA and CDR2 is FQGTGA. The CDR3 extends over 15 amino acids. Losses at the gene ends were 5 bases for V and 2 bases for J; bases not matched to a gene: 2. DNA of the CDR3: TGTGCCAGCAGCCGGACTAGCGGTAACACCGGGGAGCTGTTTTTT. It yields the protein CASSRTSGNTGELFF.

The chain combines TRBV7-2 with TRBJ2-5; 7 nucleotides line up with TRBD2. The germline gives CDR1 SGHTA, CDR2 FQGNSA. J gave up 4 bases and V 1 base, and 9 bases lay outside the gene matches. The CDR3 is 16 residues long. The CDR3 DNA reads as TGTGCCAGCAGCTTAGTGAGGGGAGGGCCCGGAGAGACCCAGTACTTC. Translated: CASSLVRGGPGETQYF.

The chain links TRBV4-1 to TRBJ2-7, with D tentatively TRBD2 (5 bases). The CDR3 contains 15 residues. CDR1 MGHRA and CDR2 YSYEKL come from the germline V gene. V lost 3 bases, J lost 5 bases, and 17 bases lay in between. The CDR3: CASSQPQNEGNEQYF. The CDR3, as DNA: TGCGCCAGCAGCCAGCCCCAGAACGAGGGAAACGAGCAGTACTTC.

The chain joins TRBV27 to TRBJ1-5, with 8 bases matching TRBD1. The V gene's germline CDR1 is MNHEY and CDR2 SMNVEV (reference sequence). Losses at the gene ends were 5 bases for V and 1 base for J; bases not matched to a gene: 1. The CDR3 has 14 residues. The CDR3 sequence is CASSRTGSNQPQHF. The CDR3 bases are TGTGCCAGCAGTCGGACAGGGAGCAATCAGCCCCAGCATTTT.

The V call is TRBV10-3, the J call TRBJ2-7, with 11 nucleotides matching TRBD2. This CDR3 contains 14 residues. Trimming took 3 bases from V and 6 from J; bases not matched to a gene: 4. Germline CDR1 reads ENHRY; CDR2 reads SYGVKD. The CDR3 DNA follows: TGTGCCATCAGTGACCCTAGCGGGGGGCGCGAGCAGTACTTC. Translation gives CAISDPSGGREQYF.

V and J are TRBV27 and TRBJ2-7; tentatively, D is TRBD1 (5 bases). Trimming took 3 bases from V and 1 from J, leaving 10 bases between them. The germline V gene encodes CDR1 MNHEY and CDR2 SMNVEV (reference sequence). The CDR3 has 14 residues. In nucleotides, the CDR3 is TGTGCCAGCAGTTTGGTCCAGGGATCCTACGAGCAGTACTTC. Amino acid sequence: CASSLVQGSYEQYF.

The genes are TRBV28 and TRBJ2-3; the match to TRBD2 covers 13 bases. This CDR3 is 22 amino acids long. CDR1 is MDHEN and CDR2 is SYDVKM in the germline V gene. V lost 1 base and J lost 0; bases outside the gene matches: 16. This CDR3 is CASSLSPGTSGRGLRSTDTQYF. CDR3 in DNA: TGTGCCAGCAGTTTATCTCCCGGAACTAGCGGGAGGGGTCTCAGGAGCACAGATACGCAGTATTTT. Full variable domain (rest looked up from reference TRBV28 and TRBJ2-3): DVKVTQSSRYLVKRTGEKVFLECVQDMDHENMFWYRQDPGLGLRLIYFSYDVKMKEKGDIPEGYSVSREKKERFSLILESASTNQTSMYLCASSLSPGTSGRGLRSTDTQYFGPGTRLTVL.

This rearrangement joins TRBV5-1 to TRBJ1-2, with a tentative D call TRBD1 (5 bases). Germline assignment: CDR1 SGHRS and CDR2 YFSETQ. This CDR3 is 15 amino acids long. The germline V and J ends were trimmed by 0 bases and 1 base, with 10 bases remaining between them. DNA for the CDR3: TGCGCCAGCAGCTTGGGATCGGGACTTAACTATGGCTACACCTTC. The encoded protein is CASSLGSGLNYGYTF.

This clone appeared once. The gene calls are TRBV7-2 and TRBJ1-2, with 8 bases fitting TRBD1. The CDR3 length is 15 residues. V lost 0 bases and J lost 8; bases outside the gene matches: 8. CDR1 and CDR2 (germline): SGHTA, FQGNSA. The CDR3 sequence is CASSLAGQGATGYTF. The DNA of the CDR3 is TGTGCCAGCAGCTTAGCGGGCCAGGGGGCCACCGGCTACACCTTC.

The chain uses TRBV27 and TRBJ1-2; 7 bases are shared with TRBD1. V trimming: 3 bases; J trimming: 6 bases; junction bases outside the gene matches: 4. The CDR3 totals 13 residues. CDR1 and CDR2 from the germline V gene are MNHEY and SMNVEV (reference sequence). The CDR3 spells CASSFEGADGYTF. The CDR3 region has the DNA TGTGCCAGCAGTTTTGAGGGGGCAGATGGCTACACCTTC.

This chain uses TRBV19 with TRBJ1-1; D is unclear. In germline, CDR1 is LNHDA, CDR2 SQIVND (reference sequence). This CDR3 comprises 14 residues. V was pared by 1 base and J by 7 bases, with 13 bases between. CDR3 loop: CASSIVGGFNEAFF. CDR3 coding DNA: TGTGCCAGTAGTATAGTAGGAGGGTTCAATGAAGCTTTCTTT.

With regard to this clone: At one end, the junction sequence differs from germline, possibly due to a read error. The chain joins TRBV5-4 to TRBJ1-6; 8 bases fit TRBD1. Germline CDR1 SGHNT, CDR2 YYREEE (reference sequence). This CDR3 has 13 amino acids. For the CDR3, the DNA is TGTGCCAGCAGCCTACAGGACAGGGCGGATCTCCAATTT. Encoded protein: CASSLQDRADLQF.

This clone was observed once. This chain connects TRBV18 to TRBJ1-1; TRBD1 aligns across 7 bases. Germline trimming cut 6 bases from V and 3 bases from J; bases unmatched to any gene: 10. Germline CDR1 reads KGHSH; CDR2 reads LQKENI. The CDR3 loop spans 15 amino acids. The CDR3 DNA follows: TGTGCCAGCTCGGACGTTTTACAGGGGTACACTGAAGCTTTCTTT. It yields the protein CASSDVLQGYTEAFF.

The rearrangement joins TRBV24-1 to TRBJ2-5, with D possibly TRBD1 on 6 matching bases. Trimming took off 4 bases at V and 1 base at J, with 12 bases between the two ends. CDR1 KGHDR and CDR2 SFDVKD come from the germline V gene. There are 15 residues in the CDR3. CDR3 residues: CATSDPGALQETQYF. CDR3 DNA: TGTGCCACCAGTGACCCAGGGGCCCTCCAAGAGACCCAGTACTTC.

The chain combines TRBV5-1 with TRBJ2-1; TRBD2 is a possible D gene (6 bases). This CDR3 region has 15 residues. The germline V and J ends were trimmed by 2 bases and 6 bases, with 15 bases remaining between them. Germline CDR1 is SGHRS and CDR2 is YFSETQ. The CDR3 DNA is TGCGCCAGCAGCTTACCAGGCCTAGCGCTCAATGAGCAGTTCTTC. Residues: CASSLPGLALNEQFF.

The chain recombines TRBV2 with TRBJ2-1; 8 nucleotides agree with TRBD1. CDR3 length: 14 amino acids. After removal of 1 base from V and 7 bases from J, the junction contained 3 bases not matched to a gene. Germline V gene lookup returns CDR1 SNHLY and CDR2 FYNNEI. The CDR3 DNA reads TGTGCCAGCAGTGAAGTCAGGGGGCTGAATGAGCAGTTCTTC. It translates to CASSEVRGLNEQFF.

The V and J genes are TRBV2 and TRBJ2-7; possible D gene TRBD1, 6 bases. Trimming removed 5 bases at V and 6 bases at J, with 14 bases between. The CDR3 has 13 amino acids. Looked up from germline, CDR1 is SNHLY and CDR2 is FYNNEI. The CDR3 coding sequence is TGTGCCAGCAGTTTATCTCAGGGGAGCGAGCAGTACTTC. It is translated as CASSLSQGSEQYF.

The V gene is TRBV5-1, the J gene TRBJ1-4; a weak D match, TRBD1 (6 bases). Germline CDR1 is SGHRS and CDR2 is YFSETQ. Trimming shortened V by 4 bases and J by 7 bases, and 14 bases separated the two germline ends. The CDR3 contains 14 residues. CDR3 loop: CASSVQGSGEKLFF. The CDR3, as DNA: TGCGCCAGCAGCGTACAGGGCTCTGGTGAAAAACTGTTTTTT.

The rearrangement joins TRBV5-4 to TRBJ2-5; 13 bases align to TRBD2. The V gene end was trimmed by 2 bases and the J gene end by 5 bases; junction bases not matched to a gene: 6. CDR3 length: 16 residues. Germline loops: CDR1 SGHNT, CDR2 YYREEE (reference sequence). Written as DNA, the CDR3 is TGTGCCAGCAGCTTTGGGACTAGCGGGAACTGGGAGACCCAGTACTTC. It specifies CASSFGTSGNWETQYF.

The rearrangement links TRBV6-5 to TRBJ1-2; D unclear. Germline V gene sequence: CDR1 MNHEY, CDR2 SVGAGI. This CDR3 is built from 13 residues. V was trimmed by 4 bases and J by 2 bases, leaving 8 bases between them. As DNA, the CDR3 is TGTGCCAGCAGTTTTGCCGGGAACTATGGCTACACCTTC. Amino acids: CASSFAGNYGYTF.